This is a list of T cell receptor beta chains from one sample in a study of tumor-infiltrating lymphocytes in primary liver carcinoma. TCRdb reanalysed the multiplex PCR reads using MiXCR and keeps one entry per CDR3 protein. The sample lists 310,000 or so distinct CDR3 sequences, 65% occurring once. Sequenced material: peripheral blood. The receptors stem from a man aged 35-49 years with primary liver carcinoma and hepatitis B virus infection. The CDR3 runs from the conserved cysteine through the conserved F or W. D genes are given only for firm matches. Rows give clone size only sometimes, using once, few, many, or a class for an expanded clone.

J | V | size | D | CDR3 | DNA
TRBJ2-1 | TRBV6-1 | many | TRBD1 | CASSSRDRGRLDEQFF | TGTGCCAGCAGTTCCCGAGACAGGGGGCGTCTTGATGAGCAGTTCTTC
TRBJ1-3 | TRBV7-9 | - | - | CASSFSTGTGNTIYF | TGTGCCAGCAGCTTCTCTACAGGGACTGGAAACACCATATATTTT
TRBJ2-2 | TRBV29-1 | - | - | CGVGGTGEAGELFF | TGCGGCGTCGGAGGGACGGGGGAAGCCGGGGAGCTGTTTTTT
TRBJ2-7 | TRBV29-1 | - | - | CSAWGHEDAHEQYF | TGCAGCGCCTGGGGACACGAGGACGCCCACGAGCAGTACTTC
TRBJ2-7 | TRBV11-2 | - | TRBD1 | CASRAKLQGETYEHYF | TGTGCCAGCAGAGCCAAACTACAGGGGGAAACCTACGAGCACTACTTC
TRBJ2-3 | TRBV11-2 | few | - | CAGSLELYTDTQYF | TGTGCCGGCAGCTTAGAACTTTACACCGACACACAGTATTTT
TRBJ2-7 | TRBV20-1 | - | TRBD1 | CSARADRDYEQYF | TGCAGTGCTAGAGCGGACAGGGACTACGAGCAGTACTTC
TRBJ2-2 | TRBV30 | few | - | CACSIRVDGELFF | TGTGCCTGTTCGATCAGGGTTGACGGGGAGCTGTTTTTT
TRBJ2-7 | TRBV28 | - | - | CASSTPRDPQYEQYF | TGTGCCAGCAGTACACCCCGGGATCCCCAGTACGAGCAGTACTTC
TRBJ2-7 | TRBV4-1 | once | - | CASSPRGTDSYEQYF | TGCGCCAGCAGCCCCCGGGGCACGGATTCCTACGAGCAGTACTTC
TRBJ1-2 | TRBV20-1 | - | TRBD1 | CSAPQRTGFNHGYTF | TGCAGTGCTCCTCAAAGGACAGGTTTTAACCATGGCTACACCTTC
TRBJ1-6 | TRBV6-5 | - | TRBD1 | CLSSYTTGDNSPLHF | TGTCTCAGCAGTTACACGACAGGGGATAATTCACCCCTCCACTTT
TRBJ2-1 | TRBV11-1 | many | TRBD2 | CASSHTSDDEQFF | TGTGCCAGCAGCCATACTAGCGACGATGAGCAGTTCTTC
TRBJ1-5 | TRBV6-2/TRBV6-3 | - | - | CAGRNDRIRQPQHF | TGTGCCGGCAGAAATGACAGGATTCGCCAGCCCCAGCATTTT
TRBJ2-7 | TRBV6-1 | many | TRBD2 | CASSPGGLLYEQYF | TGTGCCAGCAGTCCGGGGGGGCTACTCTACGAGCAGTACTTC
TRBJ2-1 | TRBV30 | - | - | CAWNAFNEQFF | TGTGCCTGGAATGCCTTCAATGAGCAGTTCTTC
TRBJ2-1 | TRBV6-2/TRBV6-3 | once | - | CASSHNRDTDNEQFF | TGTGCCAGCAGTCACAACCGGGACACCGACAATGAGCAGTTCTTC
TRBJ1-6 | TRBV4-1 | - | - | CTSNQVRVSDSPLHF | TGCACCAGCAACCAAGTTCGGGTTTCGGATTCACCCCTCCACTTT
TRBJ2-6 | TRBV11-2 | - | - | CASSPDTSGANVLSF | TGTGCCAGCAGCCCGGACACCTCTGGGGCCAACGTCCTGAGTTTC
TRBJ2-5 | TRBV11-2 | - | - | CASSLSTGTLYEKYF | TGTGCCAGCAGCCTGAGTACAGGGACCCTCTACGAAAAGTACTTC
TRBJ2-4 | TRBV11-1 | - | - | CADNNGYIQYF | TGTGCCGACAACAACGGATACATTCAGTACTTC
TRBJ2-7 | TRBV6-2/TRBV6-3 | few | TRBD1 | CASSYPVQGISYEQYF | TGTGCCAGCAGTTACCCCGTACAGGGGATCTCCTACGAGCAGTACTTC
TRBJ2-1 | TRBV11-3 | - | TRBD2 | CASSLDSPSGQVF | TGTGCCAGCAGCTTAGATTCTCCTAGCGGGCAGGTATTC
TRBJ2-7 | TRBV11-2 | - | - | CASYLRAGSYEKYF | TGTGCCAGCTACTTGCGCGCGGGCTCCTACGAGAAGTACTTC
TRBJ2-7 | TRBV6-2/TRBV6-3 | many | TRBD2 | CASITISGNGYEQYF | TGTGCCAGCATTACCATTAGCGGGAACGGCTACGAGCAGTACTTC
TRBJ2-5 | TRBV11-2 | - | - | CAGGKIPREAQYF | TGTGCCGGCGGGAAAATCCCCCGAGAGGCCCAGTACTTC
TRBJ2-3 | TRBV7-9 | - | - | CASSSTGVGSDTQYF | TGTGCCAGCAGCTCTACTGGTGTGGGATCAGATACGCAGTATTTT
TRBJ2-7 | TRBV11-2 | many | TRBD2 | CASSYRTRTYEQYF | TGTGCCAGCAGCTACAGGACTAGGACCTACGAGCAGTACTTC
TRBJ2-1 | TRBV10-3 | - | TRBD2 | CAISESGTTRSYNEQFF | TGTGCCATCAGTGAGTCGGGGACTACCCGCTCCTACAATGAGCAGTTCTTC